This T cell receptor (beta chain) is drawn from a study of tumor-infiltrating lymphocytes in primary liver carcinoma. About the research overall: The cohort included men and women aged 30 to 69 years. Roughly 3.5 to 7.13 million productive TCRbeta reads were obtained per sample, with similar numbers across tissue types.

A note on this clonotype: Its antigen is as yet unknown. At one end the junction does not follow the germline gene, possibly because of a read error.

Study-wide points: Tumor region pairs overlapped more than did tumor-adjacent and tumor-blood pairs.

The CDR3 contains 18 residues. CDR1 is SGHAT, CDR2 FQNNGV, per germline. A primer matching the constant region was used to make TCR beta cDNA from around 460 ng of total RNA. Slightly modified ARM-PCR with three nested multiplex PCR rounds yielded TCR beta libraries. It was with TRBV1-TRBV30 forward primers and a C-beta reverse primer that the first two PCR rounds were run, at approximately 10 cycles each. TCRdb re-called the multiplex PCR reads through MiXCR, storing one row per CDR3 protein. This table holds tens of thousands of distinct CDR3 sequences, 60% to 75% found once. Joint extraction of RNA and DNA used about 17-33 mg of bulk tissue that was unsorted. Chronic HBV infection was present, with no prior treatment.

V is TRBV11-2 and J is TRBJ2-2, with a possible D match to TRBD2 (5 bases). Input material: liver tumor tissue from sampling region 3. Documented subset: tumor region T3, left-lateral pole. The receptor was isolated from a man aged 35 to 55 with primary liver carcinoma and hepatitis B virus infection. This CDR3 is CASSDSWARVMNAGELFF. CDR3 coding DNA: TGCGCCAGCAGCGACTCGTGGGCGAGGGTTATGAACGCCGGGGAGCTGTTTTTT.